A single sample gave rise to the 18 T cell receptor beta chains below, sequenced in a study of circulating CD8 cells and anti-PD-1 response in melanoma. Four subsets defined by PD-1 and/or TIGIT were sorted from live CD3+CD8+TCRalphabeta+ cells. TCR libraries were prepared from roughly 15 ng of total RNA with the QIAseq Immune Repertoire TCR panel. Each CDR3 protein gets one entry after TCRdb re-called the reads with MiXCR. The table has some 2,000 distinct CDR3 sequences, approximately 6.8% seen once. Sample: CD8+ T cells from PBMCs, taken at baseline or after one month of anti-PD-1 therapy (not recorded which). The receptors were gathered from a human donor with melanoma.

This clonotype rates as large. The chain links TRBV28 to TRBJ2-4; D is possibly TRBD2 (5 bases). The CDR3 runs to 13 residues. CDR1 is MDHEN and CDR2 is SYDVKM in the germline V gene. Trimming stripped 6 bases from V and 8 bases from J, with 14 bases between. The CDR3 loop is CASSGPVGDIQYF. The DNA of the CDR3 is TGTGCCAGCAGCGGGCCTGTCGGGGACATTCAGTACTTC. The variable domain in full, completed from reference TRBV28 and TRBJ2-4, reads DVKVTQSSRYLVKRTGEKVFLECVQDMDHENMFWYRQDPGLGLRLIYFSYDVKMKEKGDIPEGYSVSREKKERFSLILESASTNQTSMYLCASSGPVGDIQYFGAGTRLSVL.

This clonotype is deemed large. The chain employs TRBV7-3 and TRBJ1-1; 9 bases agree with TRBD1. V lost 4 bases and J lost 6; bases outside the gene matches: 9. The CDR3 runs 15 residues. Germline V gene lookup returns CDR1 SGHTA and CDR2 FQGTGA. The CDR3 spells CASSSRTGAASEAFF. The DNA of the CDR3 is TGTGCCAGCAGCTCCCGGACAGGGGCGGCCTCTGAAGCTTTCTTT.

Concerning this clonotype: This CDR3 is missing its conserved last phenylalanine or tryptophan, likely due to a read error. V and J are TRBV30 and TRBJ1-2; the D is unclear. Trimming pared 2 bases from V and 2 bases from J, leaving 12 bases between. There are 14 residues in the CDR3. CDR1 and CDR2 (germline): GTSNPN, SVGIG (reference sequence). This chain's CDR3 is CAWSPLGENYGYTL. The CDR3 DNA sequence: TGTGCCTGGAGTCCGCTTGGGGAAAACTATGGCTACACCCTC.

This clonotype is medium-sized (0.01 to 0.1%) in the sample. This chain uses TRBV7-3 with TRBJ2-1, with D perhaps assigned TRBD1 or TRBD2 (5 bases each). Germline values: CDR1 SGHTA, CDR2 FQGTGA. This CDR3 is built from 15 residues. V shed 3 bases and J shed 3 bases, with 12 bases lying between them. The CDR3 is CASSFEGTVYNEQFF. In nucleotides, the CDR3 is TGTGCCAGCAGCTTTGAGGGGACCGTCTACAATGAGCAGTTCTTC.

The chain employs TRBV20-1 and TRBJ2-2; 12 positions agree with TRBD2. This CDR3 region has 16 residues. J lost 6 bases, V lost 6 bases, and 11 bases had no gene match. Per germline, CDR1 DFQATT and CDR2 SNEGSKA (reference sequence). The CDR3 loop is CSALIRTSGVAGELFF. The CDR3 DNA sequence: TGCAGTGCCTTGATACGGACTAGCGGGGTGGCCGGGGAGCTGTTTTTT.

This clonotype is categorized as medium-sized. The rearrangement joins TRBV19 to TRBJ2-1; no reliable D call. V lost 5 bases and J lost 6, with 8 bases in between. Per germline, CDR1 LNHDA and CDR2 SQIVND (reference sequence). The CDR3 consists of 12 residues. The CDR3 sequence is CASSGMGNEQFF. The CDR3 nucleotides are TGTGCCAGTAGTGGGATGGGCAATGAGCAGTTCTTC.

In its sample, this clonotype ranks as medium-sized (0.01 to 0.1%). The V call is TRBV27, the J call TRBJ2-3; D gene unclear. The V gene lost 3 bases and the J gene lost 2 bases, with 6 bases spanning the gap. The CDR3 loop spans 13 amino acids. Germline CDR1 MNHEY, CDR2 SMNVEV (reference sequence). The CDR3 here is CASSFPNTDTQYF. The CDR3 DNA reads as TGTGCCAGCAGTTTCCCGAACACAGATACGCAGTATTTT.

A remark on this clonotype: A much more abundant neighbour one base away suggests this may be a read error. The chain combines TRBV6-4 with TRBJ2-1; D is ambiguous. Germline CDR1 is MRHNA and CDR2 is SNTAGT. The CDR3 is 16 residues long. CDR3: CASSDSAATSYNEQSF. The DNA of the CDR3 is TGTGCCAGCAGTGACTCTGCAGCGACCTCCTACAATGAGCAGTCCTTC.

This clonotype rates as large (0.1 to 1%). This chain connects TRBV28 to TRBJ1-3; D gene ambiguous. The CDR3 runs 13 residues. Trimming pared 5 bases from V and 0 bases from J, leaving 5 bases between. CDR1 is MDHEN, CDR2 SYDVKM, per germline. For the CDR3, the DNA is TGTGCCAGCAGTATTAGCTCTGGAAACACCATATATTTT. Translated: CASSISSGNTIYF.

By share, this clonotype counts as large. The V and J genes are TRBV19 and TRBJ2-1, with D hard to call. Looked up from germline, CDR1 is LNHDA and CDR2 is SQIVND (reference sequence). The CDR3 sequence is 13 residues long. Between the trimmed V and J ends, which lost 3 bases and 2 bases, there was a span of 5 bases. The CDR3 sequence: CASSIKAYNEQFF. In DNA, the CDR3 is TGTGCCAGTAGTATTAAGGCCTACAATGAGCAGTTCTTC. Combining the CDR3 with reference TRBV19 and TRBJ2-1 gives the whole variable domain DGGITQSPKYLFRKEGQNVTLSCEQNLNHDAMYWYRQDPGQGLRLIYYSQIVNDFQKGDIAEGYSVSREKKESFPLTVTSAQKNPTAFYLCASSIKAYNEQFFGPGTRLTVL.

This clonotype is medium-sized in the sample. The rearrangement links TRBV28 to TRBJ2-1, with a tentative D call TRBD1 (6 bases). From germline, CDR1 is MDHEN and CDR2 SYDVKM. The length of the CDR3 is 14 residues. The V end lost 3 bases, the J end lost 3 bases, and 9 bases lay between the germline ends. Here the CDR3 DNA reads TGTGCCAGCAGTTTTGAAGGGGGCTACAATGAGCAGTTCTTC. Protein: CASSFEGGYNEQFF.

This clonotype counts as medium-sized. The chain uses TRBV27 and TRBJ2-7; the D is unclear. Germline V gene data show CDR1 as MNHEY and CDR2 as SMNVEV (reference sequence). The CDR3 runs 14 residues. Trimming left V 2 bases short and J 6 bases short, with 14 bases between. CDR3 sequence: CASSLMPSDGEQYF. The CDR3 DNA is TGTGCCAGCAGTTTAATGCCTTCGGATGGCGAGCAGTACTTC.

By share, this clonotype counts as medium-sized (0.01 to 0.1%). The V and J genes are TRBV24-1 and TRBJ2-7, with D unclear. Germline values: CDR1 KGHDR, CDR2 SFDVKD. V lost 4 bases, J lost 6 bases, and 15 bases lay in between. This CDR3 is 14 amino acids long. CDR3 bases: TGTGCCACCAGTGAAGCCACTCGGGTTGCCGAGCAGTACTTC. It translates to CATSEATRVAEQYF.

This clonotype is medium-sized in the sample. Written as DNA, the CDR3 is TGTGCCAGCAGCCAAGGGAAAGGGTACTACGAGCAGTACTTC. It encodes CASSQGKGYYEQYF. The J gene is TRBJ2-7, the V gene TRBV3-1; D remains ambiguous. The CDR3 is made up of 14 amino acids. CDR1 is LGHDT and CDR2 is YNNKEL in the germline V gene (reference sequence). Trimming shortened V by 1 base and J by 3 bases, and 10 bases separated the two germline ends.

This clonotype is deemed medium-sized. V usage is TRBV27 and J usage is TRBJ2-5, with TRBD2 matching over 8 bases. The CDR3 totals 15 residues. CDR1 MNHEY and CDR2 SMNVEV come from the germline V gene (reference sequence). With V trimmed by 7 bases and J by 2 bases, 9 bases remained unmatched. Here the CDR3 DNA reads TGTGCCAGCACGCGCGGGGGGCGGGTACAAGAGACCCAGTACTTC. The encoded protein is CASTRGGRVQETQYF.

Of note for this clonotype: A much larger clone differs from this one at a single base, so this may be a read error. This chain uses TRBV5-5 with TRBJ2-7; perhaps TRBD2 as D (6 bases). This CDR3 contains 12 residues. Trimming took 2 bases from V and 6 from J, leaving 9 bases between them. Germline values: CDR1 SGHKS, CDR2 YYEKEE (reference sequence). This chain's CDR3 is CASSFVGGEQYF. CDR3 in DNA: TGTGCCAGCAGCTTTGTGGGGGGCGAGCAGTACTTC. Combining the CDR3 with reference TRBV5-5 and TRBJ2-7 gives the whole variable domain DAGVTQSPTHLIKTRGQQVTLRCSPISGHKSVSWYQQVLGQGPQFIFQYYEKEERGRGNFPDRFSARQFPNYSSELNVNALLLGDSALYLCASSFVGGEQYFGPGTRLTVT.

In its sample, this clonotype ranks as medium-sized (0.01 to 0.1%). The rearrangement uses TRBV28 and TRBJ2-3; 7 bases map to TRBD1. The CDR3 is 14 amino acids. Unmatched junction bases numbered 3, after V lost 5 bases and J lost 1 base. Per the germline V gene, CDR1 is MDHEN and CDR2 is SYDVKM. CDR3 loop: CASSLGQRTDTQYF. The CDR3 DNA is TGTGCCAGCAGTCTGGGACAGCGCACAGATACGCAGTATTTT.

This clonotype is medium-sized within its sample. The chain carries TRBV27 and TRBJ2-2; 7 bases are a match to TRBD2. The trim removed 5 bases at V and 6 bases at J, leaving 3 bases unmatched. CDR1 and CDR2 (germline): MNHEY, SMNVEV (reference sequence). CDR3 length equals 13 residues. The CDR3 loop reads CASSDRGAGELFF. CDR3 sequence (DNA): TGTGCCAGCAGTGACCGGGGGGCCGGGGAGCTGTTTTTT.